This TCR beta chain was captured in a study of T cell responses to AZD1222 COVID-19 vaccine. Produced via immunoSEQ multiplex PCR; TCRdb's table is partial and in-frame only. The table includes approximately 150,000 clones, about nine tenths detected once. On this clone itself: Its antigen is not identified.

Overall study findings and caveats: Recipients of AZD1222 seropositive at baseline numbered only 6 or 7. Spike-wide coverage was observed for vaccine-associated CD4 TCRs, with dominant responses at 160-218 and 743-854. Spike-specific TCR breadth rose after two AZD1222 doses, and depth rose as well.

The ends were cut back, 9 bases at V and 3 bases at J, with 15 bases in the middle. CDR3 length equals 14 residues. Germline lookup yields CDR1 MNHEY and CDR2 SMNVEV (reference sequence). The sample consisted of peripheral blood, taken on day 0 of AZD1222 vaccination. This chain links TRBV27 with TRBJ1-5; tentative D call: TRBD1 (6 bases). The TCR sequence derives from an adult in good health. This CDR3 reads CARDRRRANQPQHF. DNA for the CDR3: TGTGCCAGGGACAGACGGCGGGCCAATCAGCCCCAGCATTTT.